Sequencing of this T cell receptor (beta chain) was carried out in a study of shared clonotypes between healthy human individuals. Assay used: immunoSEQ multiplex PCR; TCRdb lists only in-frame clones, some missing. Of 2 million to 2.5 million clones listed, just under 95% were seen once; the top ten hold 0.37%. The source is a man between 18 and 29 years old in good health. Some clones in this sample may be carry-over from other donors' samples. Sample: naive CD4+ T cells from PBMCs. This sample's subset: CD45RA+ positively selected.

The CDR3: CASRRGTGRYGYTF. CDR3 DNA: TGTGCCAGCCGAAGAGGGACAGGGCGCTATGGCTACACCTTC. This chain connects TRBV27 to TRBJ1-2; 9 nucleotides line up with TRBD1. In germline, CDR1 is MNHEY, CDR2 SMNVEV (reference sequence). J was trimmed by 4 bases and V by 8 bases; bases with no gene match: 8. The CDR3 is made up of 14 amino acids.